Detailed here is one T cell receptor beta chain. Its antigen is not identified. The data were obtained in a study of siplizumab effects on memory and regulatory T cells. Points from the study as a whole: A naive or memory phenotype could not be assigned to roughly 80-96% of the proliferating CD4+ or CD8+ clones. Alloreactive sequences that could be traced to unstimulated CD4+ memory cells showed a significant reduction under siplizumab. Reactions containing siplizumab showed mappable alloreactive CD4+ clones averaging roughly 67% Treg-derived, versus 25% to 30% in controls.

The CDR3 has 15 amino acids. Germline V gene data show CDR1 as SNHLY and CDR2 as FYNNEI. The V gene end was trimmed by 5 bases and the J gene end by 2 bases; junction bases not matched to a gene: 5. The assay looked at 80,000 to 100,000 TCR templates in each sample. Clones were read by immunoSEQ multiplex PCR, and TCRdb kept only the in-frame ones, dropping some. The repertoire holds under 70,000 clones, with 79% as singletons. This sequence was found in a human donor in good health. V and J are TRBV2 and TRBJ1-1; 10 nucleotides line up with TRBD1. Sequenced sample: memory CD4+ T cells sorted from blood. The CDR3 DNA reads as TGTGCCAGCAGTCGACAGGGGGCTCTCAACACTGAAGCTTTCTTT. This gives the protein CASSRQGALNTEAFF.